This TCR beta chain was retrieved from a study of T cell clonality in common variable immunodeficiency. Study-wide findings and caveats: CVID subjects had higher TCRbeta clonality than healthy controls, most marked in about a third.

Equal genomic DNA amounts from CVID and control samples were sequenced. TCRdb keeps only in-frame clones here, not all; method: immunoSEQ multiplex PCR. The sample presents around 34,000 clones, none singletons. The germline V and J ends were trimmed by 2 bases and 0 bases, with 8 bases remaining between them. Germline loops: CDR1 GTSNPN, CDR2 SVGIG (reference sequence). The CDR3 covers 13 residues. This clone was counted many times. The antigen is unknown. The CDR3 goes on 3 residues after the read ends, and that part is filled in from the germline J gene. The TCR was taken from a person aged 18 to 69 in good health. Sequenced material: peripheral blood mononuclear cells. The rearrangement joins TRBV30 to TRBJ2-7; D is uncertain. Here the CDR3 reads CAWSRGSSYEQYF. The part of the CDR3 DNA that was read is TGTGCCTGGAGTCGCGGCAGCTCCTACGAG.